The source of this T cell receptor beta chain is a study of a mutant IDH1 vaccine in newly diagnosed glioma. Study summary: Vaccination started 4-6 weeks after radiotherapy alone, or with temozolomide cycles. Patients had received radiotherapy, temozolomide, or both previously, most receiving both. General study results and limits: Pseudoprogression looked unconnected to shifts in top peripheral T cell clonotypes.

Germline values: CDR1 GTSNPN, CDR2 SVGIG (reference sequence). The V and J ends lost 1 base and 2 bases, in that order; junction bases with no gene match: 10. This CDR3 is built from 16 residues. Sample time point: week 11, during vaccination. In the vaccine, a single dose held 300 ug of the mutant IDH1 20-mer peptide, along with topical imiquimod. As for this clone: What it binds is not known.

Sequenced by immunoSEQ multiplex PCR; TCRdb stores in-frame clones only, minus some. The table has 120,000 or so clones, 80% seen once. The sequence derives from a man aged 40-55 years with glioma. The chain recombines TRBV30 with TRBJ2-7, with TRBD2 matching 8 bases. This sample comprised PBMCs, obtained from a glioma patient whose treatment included an IDH1 peptide vaccine. For the CDR3, the DNA is TGTGCCTGGAGTGGGGGCGGGGGGAAAGAGGCCTACGAGCAGTACTTC. Amino acid sequence: CAWSGGGGKEAYEQYF.